This TCR beta chain was obtained from a study of blood T cells in healthy people across ages. Whole-study context: Every two T cells gave about one barcoded beta molecule via template switching.

This CDR3 contains 16 residues. The V segment lost 4 bases and the J segment 4 bases; nucleotides outside the gene matches: 7. Germline CDR1 KGHDR, CDR2 SFDVKD. A J-beta primer mix and a sample-barcoded 5' primer were used in a second PCR of about 6 to 12 cycles. With 12 random nucleotides, a template-switch adaptor tagged each individual cDNA molecule. TCRdb re-called the 5' RACE reads through MiXCR, storing one row per CDR3 protein. The data hold about 1.6 million distinct CDR3 sequences, with roughly 32% observed a single time. Points on this clonotype: Its antigen is currently unknown.

Notes on the study in general: Per million T cells, the diversity of TCR beta decreased roughly linearly as age advanced. Leaving the PBMCs unsorted stopped any conclusive comparison of naive versus antigen-experienced cells.

The gene calls are TRBV24-1 and TRBJ2-5; TRBD1 matches 11 bases. The clonotype originates from a woman in her twenties or thirties in good health. The material sequenced was blood. CDR3 residues: CATSDRGQGGLETQYF. CDR3 nucleotide sequence: TGTGCCACCAGTGACAGGGGACAGGGGGGGTTAGAGACCCAGTACTTC.